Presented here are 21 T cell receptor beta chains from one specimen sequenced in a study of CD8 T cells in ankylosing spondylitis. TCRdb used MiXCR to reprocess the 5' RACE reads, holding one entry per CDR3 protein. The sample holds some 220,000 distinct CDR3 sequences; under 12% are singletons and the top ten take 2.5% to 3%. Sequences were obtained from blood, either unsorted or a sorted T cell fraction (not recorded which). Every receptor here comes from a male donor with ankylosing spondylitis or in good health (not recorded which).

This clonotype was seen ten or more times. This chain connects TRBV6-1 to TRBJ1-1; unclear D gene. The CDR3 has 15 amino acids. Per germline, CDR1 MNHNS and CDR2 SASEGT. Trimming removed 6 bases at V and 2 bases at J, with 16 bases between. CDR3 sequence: CASRAAGPENTEAFF. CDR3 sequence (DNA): TGTGCCAGCAGAGCCGCTGGGCCAGAAAACACTGAAGCTTTCTTT.

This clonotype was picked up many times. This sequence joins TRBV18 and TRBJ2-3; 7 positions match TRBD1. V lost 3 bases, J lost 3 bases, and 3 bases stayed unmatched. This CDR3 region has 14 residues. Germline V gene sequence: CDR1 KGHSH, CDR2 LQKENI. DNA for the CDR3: TGTGCCAGCTCACCGAGACAGGGAACAGATACGCAGTATTTT. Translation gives CASSPRQGTDTQYF.

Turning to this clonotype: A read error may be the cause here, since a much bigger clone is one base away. CDR3 amino acids: CVSSPGQGANNYGYTF. The CDR3 bases are TGTGTCAGCAGCCCGGGACAGGGGGCAAATAACTATGGCTACACCTTC. The chain carries TRBV5-4 and TRBJ1-2; the match to TRBD1 covers 12 bases. CDR1 and CDR2 (germline): SGHNT, YYREEE (reference sequence). The CDR3 length is 16 residues. The full variable domain, its missing parts supplied by reference TRBV5-4 and TRBJ1-2, is ETGVTQSPTHLIKTRGQQVTLRCSSQSGHNTVSWYQQALGQGPQFIFQYYREEENGRGNFPPRFSGLQFPNYSSELNVNALELDDSALYLCVSSPGQGANNYGYTFGSGTRLTVV.

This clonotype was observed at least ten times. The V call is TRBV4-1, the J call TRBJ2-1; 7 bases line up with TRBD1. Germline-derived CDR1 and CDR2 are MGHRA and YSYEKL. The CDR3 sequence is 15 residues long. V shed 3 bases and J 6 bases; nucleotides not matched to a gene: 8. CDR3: CASSHPGQQPNEQFF. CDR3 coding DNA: TGCGCCAGCAGCCACCCGGGACAGCAACCCAATGAGCAGTTCTTC.

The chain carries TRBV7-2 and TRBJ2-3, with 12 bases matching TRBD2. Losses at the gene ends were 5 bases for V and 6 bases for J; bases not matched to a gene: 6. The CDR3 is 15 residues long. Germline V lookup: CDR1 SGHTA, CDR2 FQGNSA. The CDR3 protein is CASSRSSGRADTQYF. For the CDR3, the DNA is TGTGCCAGCAGCCGGTCTAGCGGGAGGGCCGATACGCAGTATTTT.

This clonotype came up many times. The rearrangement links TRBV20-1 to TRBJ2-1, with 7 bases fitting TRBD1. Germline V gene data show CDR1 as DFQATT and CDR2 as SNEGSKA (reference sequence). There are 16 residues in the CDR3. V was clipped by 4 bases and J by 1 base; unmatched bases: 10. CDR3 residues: CSAITLTGESYNEQFF. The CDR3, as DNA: TGCAGTGCTATCACCCTAACAGGGGAATCCTACAATGAGCAGTTCTTC.

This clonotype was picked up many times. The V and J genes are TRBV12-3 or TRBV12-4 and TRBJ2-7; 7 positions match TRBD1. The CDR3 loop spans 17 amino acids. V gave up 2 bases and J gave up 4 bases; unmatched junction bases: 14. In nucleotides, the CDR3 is TGTGCCAGCAGTTTACCAGAGACAGGGCTGTCGCCTTACGAGCAGTACTTC. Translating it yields CASSLPETGLSPYEQYF.

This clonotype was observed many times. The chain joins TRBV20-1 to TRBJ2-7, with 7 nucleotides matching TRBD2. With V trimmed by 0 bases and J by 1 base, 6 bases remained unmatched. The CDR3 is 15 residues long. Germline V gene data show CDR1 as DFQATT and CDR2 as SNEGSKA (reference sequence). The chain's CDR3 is CSARDGGLGSYEQYF. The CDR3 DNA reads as TGCAGTGCTAGAGATGGCGGACTAGGGTCCTACGAGCAGTACTTC.

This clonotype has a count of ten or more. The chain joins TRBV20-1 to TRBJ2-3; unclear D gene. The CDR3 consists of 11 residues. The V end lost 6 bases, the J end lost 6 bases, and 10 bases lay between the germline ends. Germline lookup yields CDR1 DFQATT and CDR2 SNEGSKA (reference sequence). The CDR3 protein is CSAPLRDTQYF. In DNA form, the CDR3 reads TGCAGTGCGCCCTTGAGGGATACGCAGTATTTT.

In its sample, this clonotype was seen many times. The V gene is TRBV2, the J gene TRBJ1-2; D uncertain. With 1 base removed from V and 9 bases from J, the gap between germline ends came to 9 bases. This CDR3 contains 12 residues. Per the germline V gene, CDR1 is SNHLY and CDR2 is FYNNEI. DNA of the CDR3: TGTGCCAGCAGTGAAGAGGGAAGCAGCTACACCTTC. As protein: CASSEEGSSYTF.

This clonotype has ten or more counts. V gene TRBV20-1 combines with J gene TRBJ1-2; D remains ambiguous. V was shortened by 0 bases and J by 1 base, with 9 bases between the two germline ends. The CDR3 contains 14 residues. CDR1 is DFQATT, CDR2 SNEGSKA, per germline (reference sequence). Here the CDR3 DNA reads TGCAGTGCTAGAGATCTCAGGAATAACTATGGCTACACCTTC. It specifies CSARDLRNNYGYTF.

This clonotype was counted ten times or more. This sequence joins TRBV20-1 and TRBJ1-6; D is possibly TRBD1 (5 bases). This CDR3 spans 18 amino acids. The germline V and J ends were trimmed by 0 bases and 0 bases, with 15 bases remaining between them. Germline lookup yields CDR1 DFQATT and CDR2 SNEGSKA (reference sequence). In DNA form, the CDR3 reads TGCAGTGCTAGAGATAGGGACTCCTCGAGCTCCTATAATTCACCCCTCCACTTT. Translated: CSARDRDSSSSYNSPLHF.

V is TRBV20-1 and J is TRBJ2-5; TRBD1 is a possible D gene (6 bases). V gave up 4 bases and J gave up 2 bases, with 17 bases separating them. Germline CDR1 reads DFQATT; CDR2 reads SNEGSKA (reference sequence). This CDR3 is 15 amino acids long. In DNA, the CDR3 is TGCAGTGCTATCCTTGCAGGGGACCAACAAGAGACCCAGTACTTC. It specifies CSAILAGDQQETQYF.

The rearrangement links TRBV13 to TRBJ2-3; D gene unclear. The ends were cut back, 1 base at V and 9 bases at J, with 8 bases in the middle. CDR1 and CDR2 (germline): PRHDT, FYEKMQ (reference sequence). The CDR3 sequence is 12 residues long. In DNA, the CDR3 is TGTGCCAGCAGCTTAGAGTGGGGAACGCAGTATTTT. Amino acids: CASSLEWGTQYF.

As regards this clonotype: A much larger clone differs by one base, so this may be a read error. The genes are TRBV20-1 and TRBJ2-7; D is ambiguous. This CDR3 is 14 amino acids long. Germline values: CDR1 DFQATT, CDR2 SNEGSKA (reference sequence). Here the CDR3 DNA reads TGCAGTGCTAGAGATCCAGGACGCTCCTACGAGCAGTGCTTC. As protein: CSARDPGRSYEQCF.

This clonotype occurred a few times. The CDR3 nucleotides read TGTGCCAGCAGCCCGGACAGGGGAACATATGGCTACACCTTC. It codes for CASSPDRGTYGYTF. This rearrangement joins TRBV7-2 to TRBJ1-2, with 9 bases identical to TRBD1. The CDR3 spans 14 residues. The junction had 6 bases not matched to a gene; V was cut back by 5 bases and J by 5 bases. Germline values: CDR1 SGHTA, CDR2 FQGNSA.

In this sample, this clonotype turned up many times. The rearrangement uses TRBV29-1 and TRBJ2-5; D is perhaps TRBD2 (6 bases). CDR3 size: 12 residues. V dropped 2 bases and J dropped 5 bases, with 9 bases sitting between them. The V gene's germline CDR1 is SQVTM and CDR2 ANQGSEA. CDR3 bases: TGCAGCGTTGAACAGGACTATGAGACCCAGTACTTC. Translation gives CSVEQDYETQYF.

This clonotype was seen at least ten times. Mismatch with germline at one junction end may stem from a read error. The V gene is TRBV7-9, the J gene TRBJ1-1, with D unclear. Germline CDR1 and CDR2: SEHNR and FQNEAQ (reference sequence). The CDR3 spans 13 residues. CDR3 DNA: TGCGCCAGCAGCTTGGCTGGGAACACTGAAGCTTTCTTT. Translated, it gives CASSLAGNTEAFF.

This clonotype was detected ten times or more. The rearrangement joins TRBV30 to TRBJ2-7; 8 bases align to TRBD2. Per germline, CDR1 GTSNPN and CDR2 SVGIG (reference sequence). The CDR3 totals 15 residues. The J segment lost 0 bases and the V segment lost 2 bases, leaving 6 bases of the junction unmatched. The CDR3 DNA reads TGTGCCTGGAGTTATAGCGGGGTAAGCTCCTACGAGCAGTACTTC. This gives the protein CAWSYSGVSSYEQYF. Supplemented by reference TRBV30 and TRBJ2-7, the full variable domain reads SQTIHQWPATLVQPVGSPLSLECTVEGTSNPNLYWYRQAAGRGLQLLFYSVGIGQISSEVPQNLSASRPQDRQFILSSKKLLLSDSGFYLCAWSYSGVSSYEQYFGPGTRLTVT.

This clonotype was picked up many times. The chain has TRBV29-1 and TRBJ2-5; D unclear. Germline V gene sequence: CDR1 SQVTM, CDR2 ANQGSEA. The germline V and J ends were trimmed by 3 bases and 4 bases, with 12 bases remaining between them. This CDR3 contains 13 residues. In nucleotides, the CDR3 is TGCAGCGTTGATTCGGAGAGTGGAGAGACCCAGTACTTC. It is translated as CSVDSESGETQYF.

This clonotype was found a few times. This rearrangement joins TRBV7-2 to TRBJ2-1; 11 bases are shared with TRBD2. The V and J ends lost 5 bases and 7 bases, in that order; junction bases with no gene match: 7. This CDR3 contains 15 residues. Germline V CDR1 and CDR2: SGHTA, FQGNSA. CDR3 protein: CASSITSGGMNEQFF. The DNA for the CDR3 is TGTGCCAGCAGCATAACTAGCGGGGGCATGAATGAGCAGTTCTTC. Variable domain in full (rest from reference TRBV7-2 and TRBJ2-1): GAGVSQSPSNKVTEKGKDVELRCDPISGHTALYWYRQSLGQGLEFLIYFQGNSAPDKSGLPSDRFSAERTGGSVSTLTIQRTQQEDSAVYLCASSITSGGMNEQFFGPGTRLTVL.